The 21 T cell receptor beta chains presented below share a single source sample, sequenced in a study of blood T cell repertoires in COVID-19. Data came from immunoSEQ multiplex PCR; TCRdb stores just in-frame clones and leaves some out. The sample has 150,000 to 200,000 clones, roughly 80% seen once. The sequencing input was peripheral blood. These receptors originate from a woman older than 75 with COVID-19, enrolled during active disease.

The chain links TRBV7-9 to TRBJ1-4, with 11 bases fitting TRBD1. The CDR3 covers 15 residues. Germline V gene lookup returns CDR1 SEHNR and CDR2 FQNEAQ (reference sequence). The ends lost 5 bases at V and 8 bases at J; junction bases unmatched: 7. The CDR3 DNA reads TGTGCCAGCAGCCCTCCCGGGACAGGGGGAGAAAAACTGTTTTTT. It translates to CASSPPGTGGEKLFF. Variable domain in full (rest from reference TRBV7-9 and TRBJ1-4): DTGVSQNPRHKITKRGQNVTFRCDPISEHNRLYWYRQTLGQGPEFLTYFQNEAQLEKSRLLSDRFSAERPKGSFSTLEIQRTEQGDSAMYLCASSPPGTGGEKLFFGSGTQLSVL.

The chain carries TRBV29-1 and TRBJ2-3; D is possibly TRBD1 (8 bases). This CDR3 comprises 14 residues. Trimming shortened V by 8 bases and J by 2 bases, and 17 bases separated the two germline ends. Germline V gene sequence: CDR1 SQVTM, CDR2 ANQGSEA. The CDR3 loop is CSTSTGGVTDTQYF. Here the CDR3 DNA reads TGCAGCACCTCAACAGGGGGGGTCACAGATACGCAGTATTTT.

The chain has TRBV4-1 and TRBJ2-1, with 9 positions matching TRBD2. CDR1 is MGHRA, CDR2 YSYEKL, per germline. CDR3 length: 18 amino acids. The J segment lost 7 bases and the V segment lost 2 bases, leaving 15 bases of the junction unmatched. The CDR3 sequence: CASSQSVLKAGGGNEQFF. The CDR3 DNA is TGCGCCAGCAGCCAATCGGTTCTGAAAGCGGGAGGTGGGAATGAGCAGTTCTTC.

The rearrangement links TRBV27 to TRBJ2-3; 7 bases are a match to TRBD2. CDR3 length: 16 amino acids. Germline CDR1 reads MNHEY; CDR2 reads SMNVEV (reference sequence). Trimming cost V 1 base and J 2 bases; bases outside gene matches: 6. The CDR3: CASSLFAGVNTDTQYF. CDR3 nucleotide sequence: TGTGCCAGCAGTTTATTTGCGGGAGTAAACACAGATACGCAGTATTTT.

The chain couples TRBV9 to TRBJ2-1; perhaps TRBD2 as D (6 bases). The V gene lost 4 bases and the J gene lost 6 bases, with 17 bases spanning the gap. Germline V lookup: CDR1 SGDLS, CDR2 YYNGEE. The CDR3 extends over 15 amino acids. The CDR3 DNA is TGTGCCAGCAGCCCCGGGACTGCTGGGGTCAATGAGCAGTTCTTC. It codes for CASSPGTAGVNEQFF.

The chain is built from TRBV19 and TRBJ2-3; 9 nucleotides match TRBD2. CDR3 length equals 13 residues. Germline-derived CDR1 and CDR2 are LNHDA and SQIVND (reference sequence). V shed 6 bases, J shed 6 bases, and the junction held 4 bases outside the gene matches. The CDR3, as DNA: TGTGCCAGTAGGCGGGGGGGCGGGGATACGCAGTATTTT. This gives the protein CASRRGGGDTQYF.

J is TRBJ2-1 and V is TRBV6-1, with 10 bases that match TRBD1. The CDR3 runs to 15 residues. The V segment lost 3 bases and the J segment 7 bases; nucleotides outside the gene matches: 6. Germline-derived CDR1 and CDR2 are MNHNS and SASEGT. CDR3 in amino acids: CASSDPGQGSNEQFF. CDR3 in DNA: TGTGCCAGCAGTGACCCGGGACAGGGGTCTAATGAGCAGTTCTTC.

This chain joins TRBV2 and TRBJ2-1; the match to TRBD1 covers 9 bases. V shed 5 bases and J 1 base; nucleotides not matched to a gene: 6. In germline, CDR1 is SNHLY, CDR2 FYNNEI. This CDR3 is built from 16 residues. The CDR3 loop is CASSLTGTGSYNEQFF. The CDR3 DNA follows: TGTGCCAGCAGTTTAACCGGGACAGGGTCCTACAATGAGCAGTTCTTC.

This clone was observed a handful of times. The chain uses TRBV4-1 and TRBJ1-2, with 7 bases identical to TRBD1. The V and J ends lost 1 base and 3 bases, in that order; junction bases with no gene match: 5. Germline V lookup: CDR1 MGHRA, CDR2 YSYEKL. CDR3 size: 15 residues. DNA of the CDR3: TGCGCCAGCAGCCAAGCGGGACAGCTTTACTATGGCTACACCTTC. Translation: CASSQAGQLYYGYTF.

This sequence joins TRBV6-4 and TRBJ1-2; D remains unclear. Looked up from germline, CDR1 is MRHNA and CDR2 is SNTAGT. The CDR3 is 15 residues long. Trimming took off 7 bases at V and 2 bases at J, with 17 bases between the two ends. CDR3 loop: CASKAGPSTNYGYTF. CDR3 bases: TGTGCCAGCAAGGCAGGCCCATCAACGAACTATGGCTACACCTTC.

In DNA, the CDR3 is TGTGCCAGCAGCCACAACAGGGGATTCAACAATGAGCAGTTCTTC. As protein: CASSHNRGFNNEQFF. The chain combines TRBV3-1 (or the pseudogene TRBV3-2) with TRBJ2-1, with 7 bases lining up with TRBD1. CDR1 LGHDT and CDR2 YNNKEL come from the germline V gene (reference sequence). There are 15 residues in the CDR3. V was pared by 3 bases and J by 5 bases, with 7 bases of the junction left unmatched.

The chain is built from TRBV5-4 and TRBJ2-3, with 10 bases fitting TRBD1. The CDR3 extends over 15 amino acids. In germline, CDR1 is SGHNT, CDR2 YYREEE (reference sequence). With 7 bases clipped from V and 4 bases from J, the junction kept 9 bases outside the gene matches. CDR3 loop: CASDRQGASADTQYF. The CDR3 DNA follows: TGTGCCAGCGACAGACAGGGGGCTAGCGCAGATACGCAGTATTTT.

V gene TRBV11-1 combines with J gene TRBJ2-5, with D perhaps TRBD1 (5 bases). Germline-derived CDR1 and CDR2 are SGHAT and FQDESV (reference sequence). The CDR3 is 15 residues long. V shed 5 bases and J shed 5 bases, with 18 bases lying between them. As DNA, the CDR3 is TGTGCCAGCAGCCCACAGGTGGGCCTGACGGAGACCCAGTACTTC. The encoded protein is CASSPQVGLTETQYF.

For the CDR3, the DNA is TGCAGCGTTGTAGTGGACACTGAAGCTTTCTTT. Its translation is CSVVVDTEAFF. The genes are TRBV29-1 and TRBJ1-1; D gene unclear. V dropped 4 bases and J dropped 3 bases, with 6 bases sitting between them. Germline V gene data show CDR1 as SQVTM and CDR2 as ANQGSEA. The CDR3 contains 11 residues.

J is TRBJ2-7 and V is TRBV20-1; D unclear. The CDR3 spans 12 residues. Trimming took off 3 bases at V and 0 bases at J, with 6 bases between the two ends. The germline gives CDR1 DFQATT, CDR2 SNEGSKA (reference sequence). The CDR3, as DNA: TGCAGTGCTAGTGGGCCCTCCTACGAGCAGTACTTC. Translating gives CSASGPSYEQYF.

This clone was detected once. V usage is TRBV7-3 and J usage is TRBJ2-7; D is possibly TRBD2 (6 bases). The CDR3 is 13 residues long. V lost 4 bases and J 6 bases, leaving 13 bases between the germline ends. CDR1 and CDR2 (germline): SGHTA, FQGTGA. The CDR3 bases are TGTGCCAGCAGCTCCCGGATGGGAGGCGAGCAGTACTTC. This codes for CASSSRMGGEQYF.

This chain links TRBV6-2 or TRBV6-3 with TRBJ1-5, with TRBD1 identical over 11 bases. V lost 5 bases to trimming and J lost 2 bases; unmatched junction nucleotides: 8. Looked up from germline, CDR1 is MNHEY and CDR2 is SVGEGT. This CDR3 region has 17 residues. The CDR3 sequence is CASSPSRTGGRNQPQHF. The DNA for the CDR3 is TGTGCCAGCAGTCCATCAAGGACAGGGGGCCGCAATCAGCCCCAGCATTTT.

There are a few counts of this clone. The V and J genes are TRBV10-1 and TRBJ1-1; 7 bases agree with TRBD1. The CDR3 has 10 residues. V lost 9 bases and J lost 6; bases outside the gene matches: 1. Germline V CDR1 and CDR2: WNHNN, SYGVQD (reference sequence). This chain's CDR3 is CARRGPEAFF. For the CDR3, the DNA is TGCGCCAGGAGGGGGCCTGAAGCTTTCTTT.

This chain joins TRBV19 and TRBJ1-6, with TRBD1 as a possible D gene (5 bases). The CDR3 consists of 16 residues. The V end lost 7 bases, the J end lost 7 bases, and 20 bases lay between the germline ends. CDR1 and CDR2 from the germline V gene are LNHDA and SQIVND (reference sequence). This chain's CDR3 is CASTTKGLSGNSPLHF. CDR3 nucleotides: TGTGCCAGTACCACCAAGGGACTGTCGGGGAATTCACCCCTCCACTTT.

V gene TRBV5-4 combines with J gene TRBJ1-1; D is possibly TRBD1 (5 bases). The CDR3 runs 15 residues. Trimming removed 2 bases from V and 1 base from J, with 12 bases in between. In germline, CDR1 is SGHNT, CDR2 YYREEE (reference sequence). Here the CDR3 reads CASSFRSQGNTEAFF. DNA of the CDR3: TGTGCCAGCAGCTTTCGGTCCCAGGGGAACACTGAAGCTTTCTTT. Full variable domain (missing parts from reference TRBV5-4 and TRBJ1-1): ETGVTQSPTHLIKTRGQQVTLRCSSQSGHNTVSWYQQALGQGPQFIFQYYREEENGRGNFPPRFSGLQFPNYSSELNVNALELDDSALYLCASSFRSQGNTEAFFGQGTRLTVV.

The CDR3, as DNA: TGTGCCACCTCGGGACAACTCTCTGGAAACACCATATATTTT. Translated, it gives CATSGQLSGNTIYF. The rearrangement uses TRBV19 and TRBJ1-3, with D possibly TRBD1 on 6 matching bases. Germline CDR1 reads LNHDA; CDR2 reads SQIVND (reference sequence). There are 14 residues in the CDR3. V was cut by 10 bases and J by 0 bases, with 13 bases left in between.